The clone carrying this TCR beta chain was counted many times. Amplification targeted TCR beta CDR3 regions from RNA transcripts. With the HTBI primer set, the TCR CDR3 went through a first round of RT-PCR. MiXCR, run by TCRdb on the multiplex PCR reads, gives a single entry per CDR3 protein. The data contain approximately 590,000 distinct CDR3 sequences, more than 15% of them singletons. This sample was taken from a study of T cells in Graves' hyperthyroidism and ophthalmopathy. Study summary: Before treatment of any kind, peripheral blood was taken at initial diagnosis.

The study defined stable Graves' hyperthyroidism as no ophthalmopathy progression within 18 months. V was trimmed by 6 bases and J by 7 bases, leaving 18 bases between them. The CDR3 loop spans 14 amino acids. Per germline, CDR1 MNHEY and CDR2 SVGEGT. This sequence was found in a woman in her twenties or thirties with Graves' hyperthyroidism. The sample consisted of blood. This sequence joins TRBV6-2 or TRBV6-3 and TRBJ1-1, with D possibly matching TRBD1 (6 bases). CDR3 bases: TGTGCCAGCAGCTACGACGGGACATTCGGTGAAGCTTTCTTT. Encoded protein: CASSYDGTFGEAFF.